These 23 T cell receptor beta chains originate from one sample sequenced in a study of T cells in Graves' hyperthyroidism and ophthalmopathy. It was RNA transcripts that yielded the amplified TCR beta CDR3 regions. HTBI primers were the set used in a first-round RT-PCR of the TCR CDR3. TCRdb redid the calling of the multiplex PCR reads with MiXCR, one entry per CDR3 protein. In the table there are about 280,000 distinct CDR3 sequences, 25% to 30% of which are singletons. The source material was blood. These TCRs come from a man between 35 and 55 years old with Graves' hyperthyroidism that later progressed to Graves' ophthalmopathy.

Concerning this clonotype itself: It may be a read error: a sequence one base away is much more abundant. The chain employs TRBV4-1 and TRBJ1-5; 7 bases are shared with TRBD1. This CDR3 has 14 residues. The germline gives CDR1 MGHRA, CDR2 YSYEKL. The CDR3 nucleotides are TGCGCCAGCATCCAAACCCAGGGGGATCAGCCCCAGCATTTT. It specifies CASIQTQGDQPQHF.

At least ten counts were recorded for this clonotype. The CDR3 DNA reads TGTGCCAGCAGCTTGGGACTAGCGGGATCCGAGCAGTACTTC. It is translated as CASSLGLAGSEQYF. This rearrangement joins TRBV5-5 to TRBJ2-7, with 11 bases matching TRBD2. The CDR3 is 14 amino acids. The germline V gene has CDR1 SGHKS and CDR2 YYEKEE (reference sequence). The J segment lost 6 bases and the V segment lost 0 bases, leaving 2 bases of the junction unmatched. The variable domain in full, completed from reference TRBV5-5 and TRBJ2-7, reads DAGVTQSPTHLIKTRGQQVTLRCSPISGHKSVSWYQQVLGQGPQFIFQYYEKEERGRGNFPDRFSARQFPNYSSELNVNALLLGDSALYLCASSLGLAGSEQYFGPGTRLTVT.

This clonotype was found many times. This chain joins TRBV25-1 and TRBJ2-4; D is undetermined. CDR1 is MGHDK and CDR2 is SYGVNS in the germline V gene. V lost 3 bases and J 0 bases, leaving 9 bases between the germline ends. This CDR3 has 15 amino acids. The CDR3 sequence is CASSDVVRAKNIQYF. The CDR3 nucleotides read TGTGCCAGCAGTGATGTGGTCCGAGCCAAAAACATTCAGTACTTC. The full variable domain, its missing parts supplied by reference TRBV25-1 and TRBJ2-4, is EADIYQTPRYLVIGTGKKITLECSQTMGHDKMYWYQQDPGMELHLIHYSYGVNSTEKGDLSSESTVSRIRTEHFPLTLESARPSHTSQYLCASSDVVRAKNIQYFGAGTRLSVL.

The V gene is TRBV29-1, the J gene TRBJ2-7; 8 bases are shared with TRBD1. V lost 4 bases to trimming and J lost 3 bases; unmatched junction nucleotides: 11. The CDR3 covers 15 residues. Germline loops: CDR1 SQVTM, CDR2 ANQGSEA. CDR3: CSVVDRERSVYEQYF. Written as DNA, the CDR3 is TGCAGCGTTGTGGACAGGGAGCGGTCAGTCTACGAGCAGTACTTC.

This clonotype was counted ten times or more. The chain employs TRBV5-1 and TRBJ2-3; 9 nucleotides line up with TRBD2. CDR1 and CDR2 (germline): SGHRS, YFSETQ. CDR3 length: 15 amino acids. The J segment lost 4 bases and the V segment lost 3 bases, leaving 6 bases of the junction unmatched. CDR3 in DNA: TGCGCCAGCAGCTCCTGGACTAGCGCATCAGATACGCAGTATTTT. This encodes CASSSWTSASDTQYF.

This clonotype was counted many times. This chain uses TRBV4-1 with TRBJ2-5; the D is unclear. The CDR3 has 15 residues. V was trimmed by 0 bases and J by 7 bases, leaving 15 bases between them. Germline lookup yields CDR1 MGHRA and CDR2 YSYEKL. Here the CDR3 reads CASSQDFWRSATQYF. The CDR3 DNA follows: TGCGCCAGCAGCCAAGATTTTTGGCGCTCCGCGACCCAGTACTTC.

In this sample, this clonotype turned up many times. This chain links TRBV20-1 with TRBJ2-2, with 10 bases matching TRBD1. The V gene end was trimmed by 1 base and the J gene end by 4 bases; junction bases not matched to a gene: 6. The CDR3 is made up of 16 amino acids. Germline V gives CDR1 DFQATT, CDR2 SNEGSKA (reference sequence). The CDR3 nucleotides are TGCAGTGCTAGAGTGTCCCGGACAGGGGGCACCGGGGAGCTGTTTTTT. Translating it yields CSARVSRTGGTGELFF.

This clonotype was found many times. V is TRBV27 and J is TRBJ2-7; no clear D gene. Per the germline V gene, CDR1 is MNHEY and CDR2 is SMNVEV (reference sequence). The germline V and J ends were trimmed by 5 bases and 1 base, with 15 bases remaining between them. The CDR3 has 15 amino acids. In DNA, the CDR3 is TGTGCCAGCAGTAAGTACGACACGGCTTCCTACGAGCAGTACTTC. Translating gives CASSKYDTASYEQYF.

This chain links TRBV19 with TRBJ2-7, with 9 positions matching TRBD2. Germline V gene data show CDR1 as LNHDA and CDR2 as SQIVND (reference sequence). J was trimmed by 4 bases and V by 4 bases; bases with no gene match: 5. The CDR3 runs 14 residues. In nucleotides, the CDR3 is TGTGCCAGTAGTAGGGCTAGCGGGATGTACGAGCAGTACTTC. Protein product: CASSRASGMYEQYF.

This clonotype was seen many times. The rearrangement uses TRBV18 and TRBJ1-5; D is possibly TRBD1 (5 bases). Germline V CDR1 and CDR2: KGHSH, LQKENI. The length of the CDR3 is 15 residues. V was pared by 4 bases and J by 0 bases, with 10 bases between. The CDR3 nucleotides are TGTGCCAGCTCACTGGGACTGGTTAGCAATCAGCCCCAGCATTTT. Translation: CASSLGLVSNQPQHF.

This clonotype showed up many times. The chain is built from TRBV5-1 and TRBJ1-1; no clear D. V lost 7 bases to trimming and J lost 0 bases, with 13 bases between them. The germline V gene has CDR1 SGHRS and CDR2 YFSETQ. This CDR3 region has 14 residues. The CDR3 here is CASAHEAMNTEAFF. The CDR3 DNA follows: TGCGCCAGCGCTCATGAAGCCATGAACACTGAAGCTTTCTTT.

This clonotype was counted many times. The chain has TRBV20-1 and TRBJ1-2; 9 positions agree with TRBD1. The CDR3 is 13 amino acids. With V trimmed by 6 bases and J by 3 bases, 5 bases remained unmatched. Germline CDR1 and CDR2: DFQATT and SNEGSKA (reference sequence). The CDR3: CSANRGLHYGYTF. The CDR3 nucleotides are TGCAGTGCAAACAGGGGGCTCCACTATGGCTACACCTTC.

This clonotype appeared many times. The CDR3, as DNA: TGTGCCAGTAGTATTTTGGGGGATGAGACCCAGTACTTC. The encoded protein is CASSILGDETQYF. V and J are TRBV19 and TRBJ2-5, with D possibly called TRBD1 or TRBD2 (5 bases each). There are 13 residues in the CDR3. V dropped 3 bases and J dropped 5 bases, with 10 bases sitting between them. Germline-derived CDR1 and CDR2 are LNHDA and SQIVND (reference sequence). Variable domain in full (rest from reference TRBV19 and TRBJ2-5): DGGITQSPKYLFRKEGQNVTLSCEQNLNHDAMYWYRQDPGQGLRLIYYSQIVNDFQKGDIAEGYSVSREKKESFPLTVTSAQKNPTAFYLCASSILGDETQYFGPGTRLLVL.

The chain uses TRBV6-2 or TRBV6-3 and TRBJ2-5, with D maybe TRBD2 (7 bases). The CDR3 sequence is 14 residues long. Germline V gene sequence: CDR1 MNHEY, CDR2 SVGEGT. With 7 bases removed from V and 5 bases from J, the gap between germline ends came to 17 bases. The CDR3 protein is CASMTGASGETQYF. CDR3 coding DNA: TGTGCCAGCATGACGGGGGCTAGCGGTGAGACCCAGTACTTC.

This clonotype came up a few times. CDR3 sequence (DNA): TGTGCCAGTAGTACATACAGGGGGCCCAGCTCTGGGGCCAACGTCCTGACTTTC. Translated: CASSTYRGPSSGANVLTF. V and J are TRBV19 and TRBJ2-6, with TRBD1 matching over 9 bases. The CDR3 loop spans 18 amino acids. J was trimmed by 0 bases and V by 4 bases; bases with no gene match: 7. Germline V gives CDR1 LNHDA, CDR2 SQIVND (reference sequence). The whole variable domain, filled in from reference TRBV19 and TRBJ2-6, reads DGGITQSPKYLFRKEGQNVTLSCEQNLNHDAMYWYRQDPGQGLRLIYYSQIVNDFQKGDIAEGYSVSREKKESFPLTVTSAQKNPTAFYLCASSTYRGPSSGANVLTFGAGSRLTVL.

This clonotype was picked up many times. The chain has TRBV29-1 and TRBJ1-3, with D perhaps TRBD1 (5 bases). Per germline, CDR1 SQVTM and CDR2 ANQGSEA. This CDR3 comprises 16 residues. Trimming removed 1 base at V and 0 bases at J, with 13 bases between. The CDR3 reads CSVEGTQQSSGNTIYF. CDR3 coding DNA: TGCAGCGTTGAAGGGACACAGCAGAGCTCTGGAAACACCATATATTTT.

This clonotype was seen ten or more times. The rearrangement uses TRBV28 and TRBJ1-2, with 9 bases aligning to TRBD1. Looked up from germline, CDR1 is MDHEN and CDR2 is SYDVKM. The CDR3 length is 16 residues. With 3 bases clipped from V and 4 bases from J, the junction kept 9 bases outside the gene matches. Here the CDR3 DNA reads TGTGCCAGCAGTTTGTGGGATCCGGGACAGGGCTATGGCTACACCTTC. Translation gives CASSLWDPGQGYGYTF.

This clonotype was picked up one time. The rearrangement joins TRBV29-1 to TRBJ2-2; D assignment may be TRBD1 or TRBD2 (6 bases each). V dropped 6 bases and J dropped 4 bases, with 12 bases sitting between them. The CDR3 length is 13 residues. CDR1 and CDR2 (germline): SQVTM, ANQGSEA. In DNA, the CDR3 is TGCAGCGTGGGGGGCGTTGGCACCGGGGAGCTGTTTTTT. Its translation: CSVGGVGTGELFF.

Ten or more counts support this clonotype. This chain uses TRBV28 with TRBJ2-7; 7 positions agree with TRBD1. Germline loops: CDR1 MDHEN, CDR2 SYDVKM. V was clipped by 8 bases and J by 3 bases; unmatched bases: 10. The CDR3 is 14 residues long. The CDR3 loop is CASSAETGFYEQYF. CDR3 nucleotides: TGTGCCAGCTCGGCGGAGACAGGGTTCTACGAGCAGTACTTC.

This clonotype showed up many times. CDR3 in DNA: TGCAGTGCTAGAGGAGGGACTAGCGGGAGTATCTACGAGCAGTACTTC. This codes for CSARGGTSGSIYEQYF. The chain combines TRBV20-1 with TRBJ2-7; TRBD2 agrees at 14 bases. V lost 1 base and J lost 3; bases outside the gene matches: 5. This CDR3 comprises 16 residues. Germline values: CDR1 DFQATT, CDR2 SNEGSKA (reference sequence).

This clonotype was seen a single time. This rearrangement joins TRBV12-3 or TRBV12-4 to TRBJ2-2; 11 nucleotides line up with TRBD2. CDR3 length equals 15 residues. J gave up 4 bases and V 7 bases, and 5 bases lay outside the gene matches. The chain's CDR3 is CASTTLAGGTGELFF. DNA of the CDR3: TGTGCCAGCACCACTCTAGCGGGGGGCACCGGGGAGCTGTTTTTT.

This clonotype was seen more than once but under ten times. This chain links TRBV12-3 or TRBV12-4 with TRBJ1-2; 7 nucleotides agree with TRBD1. This CDR3 region has 13 residues. Trimming cost V 5 bases and J 7 bases; bases outside gene matches: 7. Here the CDR3 DNA reads TGTGCCAGCAGTCTCTTGACAGGGTCTGGCTACACCTTC. As protein: CASSLLTGSGYTF.

This chain joins TRBV6-1 and TRBJ1-2, with TRBD1 matching over 7 bases. Per germline, CDR1 MNHNS and CDR2 SASEGT. The CDR3 runs 14 residues. With 5 bases clipped from V and 4 bases from J, the junction kept 7 bases outside the gene matches. This CDR3 is CASSKRDSSYGYTF. CDR3 nucleotide sequence: TGTGCCAGCAGTAAGCGGGACAGCAGCTATGGCTACACCTTC.